Reported below is one T cell receptor (beta chain). This sample was taken from a study of regulatory T cells in long-lasting Graves disease. TCR beta libraries were built with iRepertoire HTBI primers and Arm-PCR of CDR3 regions. TCRdb independently ran MiXCR on the multiplex PCR reads; one entry per CDR3 protein. The repertoire holds around 420,000 distinct CDR3 sequences, with about 15% as singletons. Looked up from germline, CDR1 is SNHLY and CDR2 is FYNNEI. The junction had 10 bases not matched to a gene; V was cut back by 6 bases and J by 8 bases. The CDR3 consists of 16 residues. Regarding time point: newly diagnosed GD, antithyroid drugs for less than 3 months. With RNA extracted from PBMCs as input, the TCR library was made. These data also formed part of another study, on T cells in Graves' hyperthyroidism and ophthalmopathy.

V is TRBV2 and J is TRBJ2-2; 12 bases match TRBD1. This TCR came from a woman aged 40 to 50 with Graves disease. The specimen was peripheral blood mononuclear cells (PBMCs), collected at new diagnosis, from a patient treated with antithyroid drugs. The CDR3 here is CASRPGTGGYTGELFF. CDR3 coding DNA: TGTGCCAGCAGACCCGGGACAGGGGGCTATACAGGGGAGCTGTTTTTT.